There are many counts of the clone carrying this T cell receptor (beta chain). Its antigen remains unidentified. The sample is drawn from a study of response to subunit inactivated influenza vaccine. General study findings and limits: Few new T cells, the authors suggested, are recruited by each seasonal influenza vaccination.

TCRdb re-called the RT-PCR reads through MiXCR, storing one row per CDR3 protein. The sample holds some 540,000 distinct CDR3 sequences; around 25% are singletons and the top ten take under 3.5%. The CDR3 loop spans 13 amino acids. Trimming cost V 6 bases and J 4 bases; bases outside gene matches: 2. Germline CDR1 LNHDA, CDR2 SQIVND (reference sequence). These data were likewise used in another study, on T cells expressing NK-cell markers. According to that study: TCR beta libraries carry UMIs added by 5'RACE template switching. One of eight sequenced donors was HCMV-seronegative; the other seven were seropositive. In several donors, dominant NKG2C+ clonotypes were roughly 1.0-7.5% of CD8+ T cells. Also leading the CD3+CD56-NKG2C+ fraction in a few donors were these clonotypes.

The sequenced sample was CD4+ T cells sorted from PBMCs, obtained 12 days after vaccination. The chain carries TRBV19 and TRBJ2-1; 8 positions agree with TRBD2. The source of this sequence is a man between 45 and 60 years old who received an inactivated influenza vaccine. CDR3 region: CASSGRGYNEQFF. As DNA, the CDR3 is TGTGCCAGTAGCGGGAGGGGTTACAATGAGCAGTTCTTC.